A selection of T cell receptor beta chains follows, all from one sample in a study of shared clonotypes between healthy human individuals. The repertoire was sequenced with immunoSEQ multiplex PCR; TCRdb's copy has only in-frame clones and lacks some. The sample has millions of clones, 85% to 95% seen once. Sequencing was performed on naive CD4+ T cells sorted from blood. These receptors originate from a man aged 18 to 35 in good health. Each CDR3 is given with its conserved first and last residue. A D gene is named only where the DNA matches it firmly. A clone size is listed for some rows: how often the clone was seen (once, few, many), or a class if it is expanded.

>TRBJ1-1|.|TRBV11-3|once
CASSLVWNTEAFF
TGTGCCAGCAGCTTAGTATGGAACACTGAAGCTTTCTTT
>TRBJ1-3|TRBD1|TRBV18|few
CASSLDRAGNTIYF
TGTGCCAGCTCACTCGACAGGGCTGGAAACACCATATATTTT
>TRBJ2-6|.|TRBV7-2|.
CASSLAHESGANVLTF
TGTGCCAGCAGCTTAGCCCACGAGTCTGGGGCCAACGTCCTGACTTTC
>TRBJ1-2|TRBD1|TRBV6-1|.
CASRATGGVYGYTF
TGTGCCAGCAGAGCTACAGGGGGAGTATATGGCTACACCTTC
>TRBJ2-1|TRBD2|TRBV6-6|.
CATERGGSSEQFF
TGTGCCACAGAGCGGGGGGGCTCGAGTGAGCAGTTCTTC
>TRBJ2-7|.|TRBV5-1|.
CASSPLGGTTYEQYF
TGCGCCAGCAGCCCCCTCGGGGGAACCACCTACGAGCAGTACTTC
>TRBJ1-4|.|TRBV6-5|.
CASSHGDPWNEKLFF
TGTGCCAGCAGCCACGGGGATCCCTGGAACGAAAAACTGTTTTTT
>TRBJ2-7|.|TRBV5-1|.
CASSLVRGSYEQYF
TGCGCCAGCAGCTTGGTAAGAGGTTCCTACGAGCAGTACTTC
>TRBJ2-7|.|TRBV29-1|.
CSVGHSDYEQYF
TGCAGCGTTGGTCACAGTGACTACGAGCAGTACTTC
>TRBJ1-3|.|TRBV27|.
CASSLRGEAGNTIYF
TGTGCCAGCAGTTTAAGGGGAGAGGCTGGAAACACCATATATTTT
>TRBJ2-7|.|TRBV6-1|.
CASSVGGNYEQYF
TGTGCCAGCAGTGTTGGAGGGAACTACGAGCAGTACTTC
>TRBJ2-5|.|TRBV6-6|.
CASSDRSAQYF
TGTGCCAGCAGTGACCGTTCAGCCCAGTACTTC
>TRBJ2-6|.|TRBV7-9|.
CASSLGQGTAGANVLTF
TGTGCCAGCAGCTTAGGGCAAGGGACTGCTGGGGCCAACGTCCTGACTTTC
>TRBJ2-6|.|TRBV6-1|once
CASSEALGGGVVGANVLTF
TGTGCCAGCAGTGAAGCGCTAGGAGGCGGGGTTGTTGGGGCCAACGTCCTGACTTTC
>TRBJ1-5|.|TRBV5-6|.
CASSFYRSNQPQHF
TGTGCCAGCAGCTTCTATCGGAGCAATCAGCCCCAGCATTTT
>TRBJ1-3|.|TRBV30|.
CAWSGRISGNTIYF
TGTGCCTGGAGTGGACGGATCTCTGGAAACACCATATATTTT
>TRBJ2-1|.|TRBV27|.
CSSSFRVSGPRVRDNNEQFF
TGTTCCAGCAGTTTTCGGGTATCCGGCCCTCGGGTCAGGGATAACAATGAGCAGTTCTTC
>TRBJ2-1|.|TRBV28|.
CASGGLYNEQFF
TGTGCCAGCGGCGGACTTTACAATGAGCAGTTCTTC
>TRBJ2-7|.|TRBV6-6|.
CASSYSFTRDEQYF
TGTGCCAGCAGTTACTCGTTTACTCGGGACGAGCAGTACTTC
>TRBJ2-1|.|TRBV6-1|.
CASSGTRLGSNEQFF
TGTGCCAGCAGTGGAACCAGGTTAGGGAGCAATGAGCAGTTCTTC
>TRBJ2-7|TRBD2|TRBV6-6|.
CASTAFPRGVSYEQYF
TGTGCCAGCACCGCTTTTCCACGGGGGGTCTCCTACGAGCAGTACTTC
>TRBJ2-3|TRBD1|TRBV5-4|.
CASSSPGQGGTDTQYF
TGTGCCAGCAGCTCACCGGGACAGGGAGGCACAGATACGCAGTATTTT
>TRBJ2-7|.|TRBV18|once
CASSPAWTRPYEQYF
TGTGCCAGCTCCCCCGCCTGGACACGACCCTACGAGCAGTACTTC
>TRBJ2-7|.|TRBV4-3|.
CASSQDSMSSYEQYF
TGCGCCAGCAGCCAAGATAGTATGAGCTCCTACGAGCAGTACTTC
>TRBJ2-2|.|TRBV7-9|.
CASSLSRLSGGSTGELFF
TGTGCCAGCAGCTTAAGTCGGCTCTCAGGGGGGAGCACCGGGGAGCTGTTTTTT
>TRBJ2-5|.|TRBV10-3|.
CATQRETQYF
TGTGCCACACAAAGAGAGACCCAGTACTTC
>TRBJ2-2|.|TRBV7-2|.
CASSFRTGELFF
TGTGCCAGCAGCTTTCGCACCGGGGAGCTGTTTTTT
>TRBJ1-1|.|TRBV7-9|.
CASSPARADTEAFF
TGTGCCAGCAGCCCTGCCAGGGCGGACACTGAAGCTTTCTTT
>TRBJ2-7|.|TRBV2|.
CASTDPRYEQYF
TGTGCCAGCACAGACCCACGCTACGAGCAGTACTTC
>TRBJ1-1|.|TRBV11-2|.
CASSLGLGGGTNTEAFF
TGTGCCAGCAGCTTAGGTCTGGGCGGGGGGACCAACACTGAAGCTTTCTTT
>TRBJ1-1|.|TRBV6-5|.
CASGGLLNTEAFF
TGTGCCAGCGGTGGACTGTTGAACACTGAAGCTTTCTTT
>TRBJ1-2|.|TRBV6-5|.
CASTSLFNYGYTF
TGTGCCAGCACTAGCCTTTTCAACTATGGCTACACCTTC
>TRBJ2-7|.|TRBV11-2|.
CASSLVGAGSSYEQYF
TGTGCCAGCAGCTTAGTGGGGGCAGGGAGCTCCTACGAGCAGTACTTC
>TRBJ1-3|.|TRBV15|.
CATSRDLSGNTIYF
TGTGCCACCAGCAGAGACCTCTCTGGAAACACCATATATTTT
>TRBJ2-2|.|TRBV30|once
CAWSPQGGGELFF
TGTGCCTGGAGTCCTCAGGGAGGCGGGGAGCTGTTTTTT
>TRBJ2-5|TRBD1|TRBV5-4|once
CASSSTGGSLETQYF
TGTGCCAGCAGCTCGACAGGGGGCAGCTTAGAGACCCAGTACTTC
>TRBJ2-7|.|TRBV5-6|.
CASSLAATYEQYF
TGTGCCAGCAGCTTGGCGGCCACCTACGAGCAGTACTTC
>TRBJ1-6|.|TRBV5-4|once
CASSLRTPQGRSPLHF
TGTGCCAGCAGCTTGCGGACCCCACAGGGCCGTTCACCCCTCCACTTT
>TRBJ2-3|.|TRBV5-8|.
CASSPFYSGRRTDTQYF
TGTGCCAGCAGCCCGTTCTATAGCGGTCGACGCACAGATACGCAGTATTTT
>TRBJ2-3|TRBD2|TRBV10-3|.
CAIMSPSGRPDTQYF
TGTGCCATCATGTCTCCTAGCGGGAGGCCAGATACGCAGTATTTT
>TRBJ2-3|.|TRBV7-9|.
CASSLQTDTQYF
TGTGCCAGCAGCTTACAAACAGATACGCAGTATTTT
>TRBJ1-1|.|TRBV5-1|once
CASSFGQENTEAFF
TGCGCCAGCAGCTTCGGGCAAGAGAACACTGAAGCTTTCTTT
>TRBJ2-1|.|TRBV30|.
CAFSPPYNEQFF
TGTGCCTTCTCTCCGCCCTACAATGAGCAGTTCTTC
>TRBJ1-1|.|TRBV11-2|.
CASSRGRSLFLEAFF
TGTGCCAGCAGCAGGGGAAGGAGCCTTTTCTTAGAAGCTTTCTTT
>TRBJ1-5|.|TRBV6-5|.
CASSYSTGTQPQHF
TGTGCCAGCAGTTACTCGACGGGAACTCAGCCCCAGCATTTT
>TRBJ2-1|.|TRBV30|.
CAWTDSSYNEQFF
TGTGCCTGGACCGACAGCTCCTACAATGAGCAGTTCTTC
>TRBJ1-5|.|TRBV7-9|.
CASTVGSQPQHF
TGTGCCAGCACCGTGGGGAGTCAGCCCCAGCATTTT
>TRBJ1-5|.|TRBV6-5|.
CASSRGQGYQPQHF
TGTGCCAGCAGCCGGGGGCAGGGGTATCAGCCCCAGCATTTT
>TRBJ1-5|.|TRBV28|.
CASSPPGSSPNQPQHF
TGTGCCAGCAGTCCGCCCGGGAGTTCCCCCAATCAGCCCCAGCATTTT
>TRBJ1-3|TRBD1|TRBV30|once
CAWGPTGYSGNTIYF
TGTGCCTGGGGACCGACAGGGTACTCTGGAAACACCATATATTTT
>TRBJ1-6|.|TRBV6-5|.
CASSYSISSYNSPLHF
TGTGCCAGCAGTTACTCGATCAGCTCCTATAATTCACCCCTCCACTTT
>TRBJ2-3|.|TRBV7-2|.
CASSRGETDTQYF
TGTGCCAGCAGCAGGGGGGAGACAGATACGCAGTATTTT
>TRBJ2-7|.|TRBV6-1|.
CASTLGPLYEQYF
TGTGCCAGCACCTTGGGACCGCTTTACGAGCAGTACTTC
>TRBJ1-4|TRBD1|TRBV18|.
CASSPSRGTEKLFF
TGTGCCAGCTCACCAAGCAGGGGGACTGAAAAACTGTTTTTT
>TRBJ2-2|TRBD2|TRBV11-2|once
CASSLELLAGDSRTGELFF
TGTGCCAGCAGCTTAGAGTTGCTAGCGGGAGACTCGCGCACCGGGGAGCTGTTTTTT
>TRBJ2-5|.|TRBV20-1|once
CSVPRETQYF
TGCAGTGTTCCGCGTGAGACCCAGTACTTC
>TRBJ1-2|.|TRBV20-1|.
CSARVGGGYTF
TGCAGTGCTAGAGTTGGGGGTGGCTACACCTTC